Listed below are T cell receptor beta chains from one sample, sequenced in a study of long-term antiretroviral therapy in people with HIV. Sequenced by immunoSEQ multiplex PCR; TCRdb stores in-frame clones only, minus some. The sample lists about 25,000 clones, 65% to 90% occurring once. The sequences come from unsorted PBMCs, collected 1.2 years after starting antiretroviral therapy. Source of these receptors: a man in his forties or fifties with HIV. Both conserved end residues are part of each CDR3. Fields, in order: J gene, D gene, V gene, clone size, CDR3 protein, CDR3 DNA. A D gene is named only where the DNA matches it firmly. Expanded clones get a size class; other rows say once, few or many, or leave the size out.

j_call: TRBJ2-1
d_call: NA
v_call: TRBV2
clone_size: NA
cdr3_aa: CASSDRVLLEQFF
cdr3_nt: TGTGCCAGCAGTGATAGAGTACTGCTAGAGCAGTTCTTC

j_call: TRBJ2-1
d_call: TRBD2
v_call: TRBV9
clone_size: once
cdr3_aa: CASSVGLAGSNEQFF
cdr3_nt: TGTGCCAGCAGCGTAGGACTAGCGGGGTCAAATGAGCAGTTCTTC

j_call: TRBJ2-2
d_call: NA
v_call: TRBV6-5
clone_size: NA
cdr3_aa: CASSYARTPPGELFF
cdr3_nt: TGTGCCAGCAGTTACGCACGTACTCCTCCCGGGGAGCTGTTTTTT

j_call: TRBJ1-2
d_call: TRBD1
v_call: TRBV10-3
clone_size: few
cdr3_aa: CAISFTGEVGYTF
cdr3_nt: TGTGCCATCAGTTTTACAGGGGAGGTCGGCTACACCTTC

j_call: TRBJ2-7
d_call: TRBD1
v_call: TRBV5-6
clone_size: NA
cdr3_aa: CASSLWDRTYEQYF
cdr3_nt: TGTGCCAGCAGCTTGTGGGACAGGACTTACGAGCAGTACTTC

j_call: TRBJ2-2
d_call: TRBD2
v_call: TRBV7-7
clone_size: NA
cdr3_aa: CASSLTPGGRELFF
cdr3_nt: TGTGCTAGCAGCCTAACCCCGGGGGGAAGGGAGCTGTTTTTT

j_call: TRBJ2-7
d_call: TRBD2
v_call: TRBV19
clone_size: once
cdr3_aa: CASSPRGAGGSYEQYF
cdr3_nt: TGTGCCAGTAGTCCCCGCGGAGCGGGGGGTTCCTACGAGCAGTACTTC

j_call: TRBJ2-2
d_call: NA
v_call: TRBV13
clone_size: NA
cdr3_aa: CASSSGRGPYTGELFF
cdr3_nt: TGTGCCAGCAGTTCCGGTCGGGGGCCCTACACCGGGGAGCTGTTTTTT

j_call: TRBJ2-7
d_call: NA
v_call: TRBV5-6
clone_size: NA
cdr3_aa: CASTLGREDEQYF
cdr3_nt: TGTGCCAGCACCTTGGGAAGGGAAGACGAGCAGTACTTC

j_call: TRBJ2-7
d_call: TRBD1
v_call: TRBV9
clone_size: NA
cdr3_aa: CASSVGGQGGYEQYF
cdr3_nt: TGTGCCAGCAGCGTAGGTGGACAGGGAGGCTACGAGCAGTACTTC

j_call: TRBJ1-1
d_call: NA
v_call: TRBV11-2
clone_size: NA
cdr3_aa: CASSLAGGTEAFF
cdr3_nt: TGTGCCAGCAGCTTAGCGGGAGGTACTGAAGCTTTCTTT

j_call: TRBJ1-2
d_call: TRBD1
v_call: TRBV10-3
clone_size: NA
cdr3_aa: CAIGQGYGYTF
cdr3_nt: TGTGCCATAGGACAGGGTTATGGCTACACCTTC

j_call: TRBJ2-1
d_call: TRBD2
v_call: TRBV7-9
clone_size: NA
cdr3_aa: CASSGPSGGGPSYNEQFF
cdr3_nt: TGTGCCAGCAGCGGACCTAGCGGGGGGGGCCCCTCCTACAATGAGCAGTTCTTC

j_call: TRBJ1-5
d_call: TRBD1
v_call: TRBV6-5
clone_size: NA
cdr3_aa: CASRTGSGNQPQHF
cdr3_nt: TGTGCCAGCAGGACAGGGAGCGGCAATCAGCCCCAGCATTTT

j_call: TRBJ2-3
d_call: NA
v_call: TRBV7-2
clone_size: NA
cdr3_aa: CASSLEGSPSTDTQYF
cdr3_nt: TGTGCCAGCAGCTTAGAGGGGAGCCCTAGCACAGATACGCAGTATTTT

j_call: TRBJ1-1
d_call: NA
v_call: TRBV7-6
clone_size: NA
cdr3_aa: CASSSDSYTEAFF
cdr3_nt: TGTGCCAGCAGTTCCGACAGTTACACTGAAGCTTTCTTT

j_call: TRBJ1-2
d_call: NA
v_call: TRBV11-2
clone_size: NA
cdr3_aa: CASSLGDYGYTF
cdr3_nt: TGTGCCAGCAGCTTAGGGGACTATGGCTACACCTTC

j_call: TRBJ1-2
d_call: NA
v_call: TRBV5-4
clone_size: once
cdr3_aa: CASTLGQGNYGYTF
cdr3_nt: TGTGCCAGCACCCTAGGGCAGGGTAACTATGGCTACACCTTC

j_call: TRBJ1-4
d_call: TRBD1
v_call: TRBV6-5
clone_size: NA
cdr3_aa: CASSFDRAGWEKLFF
cdr3_nt: TGTGCCAGCAGCTTCGACAGGGCGGGTTGGGAAAAACTGTTTTTT

j_call: TRBJ2-7
d_call: NA
v_call: TRBV15
clone_size: NA
cdr3_aa: CATSRGYEQYF
cdr3_nt: TGTGCCACCAGCAGAGGTTACGAGCAGTACTTC

j_call: TRBJ2-5
d_call: TRBD2
v_call: TRBV5-1
clone_size: NA
cdr3_aa: CASSLRLAGGGETQYF
cdr3_nt: TGCGCCAGCAGCTTACGACTAGCGGGGGGAGGGGAGACCCAGTACTTC

j_call: TRBJ1-4
d_call: NA
v_call: TRBV5-6
clone_size: NA
cdr3_aa: CASSRLGGSGEKLFF
cdr3_nt: TGTGCCAGCAGCCGCCTAGGGGGGAGTGGTGAAAAACTGTTTTTT

j_call: TRBJ1-1
d_call: TRBD1
v_call: TRBV4-1
clone_size: medium-sized
cdr3_aa: CASSQDPGTGWTEAFF
cdr3_nt: TGCGCCAGCAGCCAAGATCCCGGGACAGGGTGGACTGAAGCTTTCTTT

j_call: TRBJ2-5
d_call: TRBD1
v_call: TRBV7-8
clone_size: NA
cdr3_aa: CASSFGRTGPGETQYF
cdr3_nt: TGTGCCAGCAGCTTTGGAAGGACAGGGCCCGGGGAGACCCAGTACTTC

j_call: TRBJ1-1
d_call: NA
v_call: TRBV5-6
clone_size: once
cdr3_aa: CASSTRRSTEAFF
cdr3_nt: TGTGCCAGCAGCACCCGACGGTCCACTGAAGCTTTCTTT

j_call: TRBJ2-2
d_call: TRBD2
v_call: TRBV11-3
clone_size: once
cdr3_aa: CASSLSGGAGELFF
cdr3_nt: TGTGCCAGCAGCTTGAGCGGGGGGGCCGGGGAGCTGTTTTTT

j_call: TRBJ1-1
d_call: NA
v_call: TRBV15
clone_size: few
cdr3_aa: CATSRDKIEAFF
cdr3_nt: TGTGCCACCAGCAGAGATAAAATTGAAGCTTTCTTT